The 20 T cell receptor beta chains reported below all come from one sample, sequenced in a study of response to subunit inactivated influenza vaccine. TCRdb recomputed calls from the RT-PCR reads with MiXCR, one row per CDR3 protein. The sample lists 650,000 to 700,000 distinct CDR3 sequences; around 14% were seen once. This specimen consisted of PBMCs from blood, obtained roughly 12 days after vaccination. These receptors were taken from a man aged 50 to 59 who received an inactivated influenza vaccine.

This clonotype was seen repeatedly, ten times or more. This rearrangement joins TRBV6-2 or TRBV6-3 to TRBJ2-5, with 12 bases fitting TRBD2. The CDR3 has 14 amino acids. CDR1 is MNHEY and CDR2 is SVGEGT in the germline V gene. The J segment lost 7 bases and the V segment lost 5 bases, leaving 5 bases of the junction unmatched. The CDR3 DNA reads TGTGCCAGCAGTCGCGGACTAGCGGGGACGACCCAGTACTTC. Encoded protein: CASSRGLAGTTQYF.

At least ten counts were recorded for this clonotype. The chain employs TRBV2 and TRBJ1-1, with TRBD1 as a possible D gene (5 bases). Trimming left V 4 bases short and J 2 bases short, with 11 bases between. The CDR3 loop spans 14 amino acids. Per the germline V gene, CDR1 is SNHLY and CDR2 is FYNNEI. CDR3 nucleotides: TGTGCCAGCAGTGTCCAGGGCCTTAACACTGAAGCTTTCTTT. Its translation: CASSVQGLNTEAFF. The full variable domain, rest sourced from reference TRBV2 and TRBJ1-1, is EPEVTQTPSHQVTQMGQEVILRCVPISNHLYFYWYRQILGQKVEFLVSFYNNEISEKSEIFDDQFSVERPDGSNFTLKIRSTKLEDSAMYFCASSVQGLNTEAFFGQGTRLTVV.

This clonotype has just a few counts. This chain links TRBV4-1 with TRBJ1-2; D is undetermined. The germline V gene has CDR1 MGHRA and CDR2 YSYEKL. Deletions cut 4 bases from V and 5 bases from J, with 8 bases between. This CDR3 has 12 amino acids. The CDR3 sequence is CASSLGEYGYTF. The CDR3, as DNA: TGCGCCAGCAGCCTCGGGGAGTATGGCTACACCTTC.

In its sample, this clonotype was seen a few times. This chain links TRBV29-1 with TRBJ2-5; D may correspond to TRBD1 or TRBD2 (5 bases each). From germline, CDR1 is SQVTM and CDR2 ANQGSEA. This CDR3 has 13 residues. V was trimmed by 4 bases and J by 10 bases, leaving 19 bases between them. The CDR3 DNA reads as TGCAGCGTTGCCCCCGCTTTACAGGCGGGCCAGTACTTC. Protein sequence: CSVAPALQAGQYF. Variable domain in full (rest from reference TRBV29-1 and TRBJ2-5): SAVISQKPSRDICQRGTSLTIQCQVDSQVTMMFWYRQQPGQSLTLIATANQGSEATYESGFVIDKFPISRPNLTFSTLTVSNMSPEDSSIYLCSVAPALQAGQYFGPGTRLLVL.

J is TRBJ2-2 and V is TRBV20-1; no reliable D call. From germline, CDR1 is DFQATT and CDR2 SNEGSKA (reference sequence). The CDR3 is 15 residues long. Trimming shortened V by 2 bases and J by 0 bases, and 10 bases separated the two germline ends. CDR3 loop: CSARPFVSNTGELFF. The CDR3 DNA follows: TGCAGTGCTAGACCGTTTGTATCGAACACCGGGGAGCTGTTTTTT.

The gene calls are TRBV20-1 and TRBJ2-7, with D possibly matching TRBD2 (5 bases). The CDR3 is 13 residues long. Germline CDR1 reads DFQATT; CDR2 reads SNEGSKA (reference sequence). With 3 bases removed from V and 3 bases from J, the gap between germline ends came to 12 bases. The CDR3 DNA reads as TGCAGTGCTAGTGTCCGGGGTAACTACGAGCAGTACTTC. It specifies CSASVRGNYEQYF.

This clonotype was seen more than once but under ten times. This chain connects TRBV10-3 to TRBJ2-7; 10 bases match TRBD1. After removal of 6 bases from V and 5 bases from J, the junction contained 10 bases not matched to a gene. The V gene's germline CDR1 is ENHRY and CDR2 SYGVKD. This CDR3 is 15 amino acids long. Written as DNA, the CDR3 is TGTGCCATCAGCGACCTCCAGACAGGGGGCGACGAGCAGTACTTC. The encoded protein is CAISDLQTGGDEQYF.

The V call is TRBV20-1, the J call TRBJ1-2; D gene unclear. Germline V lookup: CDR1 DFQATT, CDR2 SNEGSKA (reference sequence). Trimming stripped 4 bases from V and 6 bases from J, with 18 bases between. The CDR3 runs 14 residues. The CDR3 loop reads CSATHSDLVDGYTF. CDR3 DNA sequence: TGCAGTGCTACCCACTCGGACCTCGTGGATGGCTACACCTTC.

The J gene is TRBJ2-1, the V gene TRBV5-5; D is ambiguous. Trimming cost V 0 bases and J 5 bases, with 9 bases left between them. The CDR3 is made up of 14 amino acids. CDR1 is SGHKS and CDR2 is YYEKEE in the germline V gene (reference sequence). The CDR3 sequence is CASSLVVGNNEQFF. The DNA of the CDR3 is TGTGCCAGCAGCTTGGTGGTAGGGAACAATGAGCAGTTCTTC.

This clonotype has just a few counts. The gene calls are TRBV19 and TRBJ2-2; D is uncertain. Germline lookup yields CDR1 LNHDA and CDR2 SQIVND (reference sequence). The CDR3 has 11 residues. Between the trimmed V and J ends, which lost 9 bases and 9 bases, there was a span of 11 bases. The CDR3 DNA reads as TGTGCCAGCTCAACCCCTTGGGAGCTGTTTTTT. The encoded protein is CASSTPWELFF. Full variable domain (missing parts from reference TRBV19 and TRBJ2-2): DGGITQSPKYLFRKEGQNVTLSCEQNLNHDAMYWYRQDPGQGLRLIYYSQIVNDFQKGDIAEGYSVSREKKESFPLTVTSAQKNPTAFYLCASSTPWELFFGEGSRLTVL.

The CDR3, as DNA: TGTGCCAGCAGTTGGCCTCTACAGGGAACGGCTGGGGATGAGCAGTTCTTC. This sequence encodes CASSWPLQGTAGDEQFF. The chain couples TRBV28 to TRBJ2-1, with a tentative D call TRBD1 (6 bases). Between the trimmed V and J ends, which lost 4 bases and 8 bases, there was a span of 24 bases. Germline CDR1 MDHEN, CDR2 SYDVKM. The CDR3 is 17 amino acids.

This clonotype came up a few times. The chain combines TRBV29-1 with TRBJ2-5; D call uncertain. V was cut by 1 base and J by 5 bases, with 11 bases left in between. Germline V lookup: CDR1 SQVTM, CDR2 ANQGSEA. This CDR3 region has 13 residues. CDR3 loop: CSVEAGRRETQYF. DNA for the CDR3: TGCAGCGTTGAAGCAGGACGAAGGGAGACCCAGTACTTC.

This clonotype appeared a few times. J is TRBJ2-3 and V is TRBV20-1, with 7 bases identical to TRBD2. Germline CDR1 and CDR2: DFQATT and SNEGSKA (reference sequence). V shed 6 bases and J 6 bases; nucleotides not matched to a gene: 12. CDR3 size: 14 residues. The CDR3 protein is CSAPLATISDTQYF. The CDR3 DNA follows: TGCAGTGCCCCACTAGCGACCATTTCGGATACGCAGTATTTT.

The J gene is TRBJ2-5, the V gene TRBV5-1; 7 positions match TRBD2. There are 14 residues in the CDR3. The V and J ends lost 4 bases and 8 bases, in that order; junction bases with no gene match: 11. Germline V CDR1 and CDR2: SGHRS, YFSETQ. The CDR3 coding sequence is TGCGCCAGCAGCGACGGGACTACCTTTGACACCCAGTACTTC. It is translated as CASSDGTTFDTQYF.

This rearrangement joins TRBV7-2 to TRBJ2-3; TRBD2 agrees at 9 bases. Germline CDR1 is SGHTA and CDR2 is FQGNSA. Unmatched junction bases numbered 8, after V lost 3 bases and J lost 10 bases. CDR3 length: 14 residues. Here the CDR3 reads CASSLGGLASPQYF. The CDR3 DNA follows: TGTGCCAGCAGCTTGGGGGGACTAGCAAGTCCGCAGTATTTT.

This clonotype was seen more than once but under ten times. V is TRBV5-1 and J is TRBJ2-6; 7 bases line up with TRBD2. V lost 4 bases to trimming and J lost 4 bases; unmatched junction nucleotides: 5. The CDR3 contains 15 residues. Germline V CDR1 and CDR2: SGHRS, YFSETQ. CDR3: CASSRTSKGANVLTF. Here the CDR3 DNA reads TGCGCCAGCAGCAGGACTAGTAAAGGGGCCAACGTCCTGACTTTC. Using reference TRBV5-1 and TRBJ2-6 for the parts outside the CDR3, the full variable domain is KAGVTQTPRYLIKTRGQQVTLSCSPISGHRSVSWYQQTPGQGLQFLFEYFSETQRNKGNFPGRFSGRQFSNSRSEMNVSTLELGDSALYLCASSRTSKGANVLTFGAGSRLTVL.

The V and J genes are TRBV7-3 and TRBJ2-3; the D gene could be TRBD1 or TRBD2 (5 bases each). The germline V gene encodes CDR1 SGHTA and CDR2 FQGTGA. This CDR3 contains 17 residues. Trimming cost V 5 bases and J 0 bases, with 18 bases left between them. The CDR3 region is CASSRNQRGTSTDTQYF. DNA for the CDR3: TGTGCCAGCAGCCGGAATCAGAGGGGTACTAGCACAGATACGCAGTATTTT.

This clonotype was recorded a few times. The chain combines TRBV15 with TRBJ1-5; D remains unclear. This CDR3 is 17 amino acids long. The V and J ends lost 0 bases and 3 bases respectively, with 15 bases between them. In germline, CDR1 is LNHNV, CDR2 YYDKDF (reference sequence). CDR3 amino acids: CATSRDDWVLNNQPQHF. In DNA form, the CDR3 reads TGTGCCACCAGCAGAGATGATTGGGTCCTAAACAATCAGCCCCAGCATTTT. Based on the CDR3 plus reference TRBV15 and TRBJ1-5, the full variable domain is DAMVIQNPRYQVTQFGKPVTLSCSQTLNHNVMYWYQQKSSQAPKLLFHYYDKDFNNEADTPDNFQSRRPNTSFCFLDIRSPGLGDTAMYLCATSRDDWVLNNQPQHFGDGTRLSIL.

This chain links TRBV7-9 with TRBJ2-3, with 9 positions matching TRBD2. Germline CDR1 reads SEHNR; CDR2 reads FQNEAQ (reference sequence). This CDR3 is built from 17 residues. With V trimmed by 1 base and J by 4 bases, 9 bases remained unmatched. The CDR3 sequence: CASSLGGSGTSPDTQYF. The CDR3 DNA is TGTGCCAGCAGCTTAGGGGGCTCCGGGACTAGCCCAGATACGCAGTATTTT.

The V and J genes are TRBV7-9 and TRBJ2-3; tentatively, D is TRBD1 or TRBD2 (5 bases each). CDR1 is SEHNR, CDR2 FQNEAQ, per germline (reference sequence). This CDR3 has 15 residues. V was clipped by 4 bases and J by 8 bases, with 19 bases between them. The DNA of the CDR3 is TGTGCCAGCAGCTCCCTCGGTAGCGCCCAGGGTACGCAGTATTTT. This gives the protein CASSSLGSAQGTQYF.